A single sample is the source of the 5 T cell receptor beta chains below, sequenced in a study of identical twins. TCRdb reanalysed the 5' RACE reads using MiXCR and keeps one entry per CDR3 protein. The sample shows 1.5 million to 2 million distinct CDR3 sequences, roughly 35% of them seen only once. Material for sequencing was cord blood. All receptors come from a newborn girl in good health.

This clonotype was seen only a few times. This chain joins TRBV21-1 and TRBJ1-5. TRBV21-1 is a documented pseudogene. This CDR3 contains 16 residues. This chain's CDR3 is CASSSRRGPFNQPQHF. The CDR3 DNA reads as TGTGCCAGCAGCAGTCGGAGAGGGCCGTTCAATCAGCCCCAGCATTTT.

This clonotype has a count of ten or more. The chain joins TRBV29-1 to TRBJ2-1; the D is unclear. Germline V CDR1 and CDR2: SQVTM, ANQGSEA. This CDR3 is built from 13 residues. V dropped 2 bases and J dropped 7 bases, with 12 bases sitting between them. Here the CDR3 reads CSVELVQANEQFF. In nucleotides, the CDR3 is TGCAGCGTTGAACTAGTTCAGGCAAATGAGCAGTTCTTC.

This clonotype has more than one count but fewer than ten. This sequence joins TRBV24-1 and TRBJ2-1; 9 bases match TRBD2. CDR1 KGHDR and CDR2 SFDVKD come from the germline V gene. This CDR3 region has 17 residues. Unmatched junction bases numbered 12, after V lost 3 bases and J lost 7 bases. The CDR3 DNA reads TGTGCCACCAGTGATCCCCCCGGGAGCGGGAGGTCAAATGAGCAGTTCTTC. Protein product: CATSDPPGSGRSNEQFF.

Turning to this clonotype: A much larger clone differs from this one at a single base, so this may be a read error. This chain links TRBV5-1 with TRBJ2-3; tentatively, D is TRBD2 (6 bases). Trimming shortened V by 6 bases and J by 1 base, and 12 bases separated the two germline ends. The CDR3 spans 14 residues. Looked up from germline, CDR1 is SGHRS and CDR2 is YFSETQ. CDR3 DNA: TGCGCCAGCACCCCGGGCGGGGGCACAGATACGCAGTATTTT. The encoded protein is CASTPGGGTDTQYF.

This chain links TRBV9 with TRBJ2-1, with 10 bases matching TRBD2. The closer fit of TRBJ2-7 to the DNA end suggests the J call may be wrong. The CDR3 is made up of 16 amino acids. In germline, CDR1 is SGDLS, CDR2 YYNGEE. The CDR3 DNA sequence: TGTGCCAGCAGCGTAGCACTCATAGCGGGAGGCAATGAGCAGTACTTC. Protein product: CASSVALIAGGNEQYF.